This TCR beta chain was observed in a study of blood T cells in healthy people across ages (dated by TCRdb to about 2015). In the study overall: In model experiments, roughly one uniquely barcoded TCR beta cDNA molecule per two T cells was captured by template switching. Using deep sequencing normalized with unique cDNA molecular identifiers, the study measured how TCR beta repertoire diversity changes with age. Donors were grouped into four age groups: young (average 16 years), middle-aged (about 40), aged (approximately 58) and long-lived (roughly 80). Donors of different ages were randomly distributed across sequencing lanes to avoid experimental bias. Using the same blood draw, the study looked at two additional independent replicas of 1 million unique cDNA reads for two donors, one aged 18 to 30 and the other aged 80 or older. General findings and caveats noted by the study authors: The long-lived group showed more naive CD4+ T cells, fewer expanded clones and increased TCR diversity than the aged group, suggesting age selection. Total diversity estimates from one million sequenced T cells were considered lower bounds and underestimates. As age increased, observed TCR beta diversity per million T cells dropped in a roughly linear way, and a significant reduction was already evident by age 40. A strong correlation was found between observed TCR beta diversity and the percentage of naive T cells measured by flow cytometry. Because profiling used bulk unsorted PBMCs, naive and antigen-experienced compartments could not be compared conclusively. The CMV infection status of donors was not known, potentially confounding age-related changes in expanded clonotypes.

The library relied on 5' RACE. The sequencing machine was an Illumina HiSeq 2500. A second roughly 7 to 12 cycle PCR used a sample-barcoded 5' primer and a J-beta primer mix. Each TCR beta cDNA molecule received a unique molecular identifier from a template-switch 5' adaptor carrying 12 random nucleotides. Each sample yielded at least 2.5 million CDR3-containing paired-end reads. First-strand cDNA was synthesized from all RNA with the Mint cDNA synthesis kit, primed by a TRBC-specific oligonucleotide. Following uracil-DNA glycosylase treatment, a first 18-cycle PCR with universal primers M1SS and BC2_uni_R was performed on all cDNA. The authors' analysis ran thus. For normalization, 1 million high-quality reads, each with a distinct molecular identifier, were randomly selected from each sample. Instead of being binned into consensus sequences, reads with shared molecular identifiers were discarded. MiTCR, set to a Q25 quality threshold and the strictest error-elimination algorithm, was used for CDR3 identification, clonotype clustering and error correction. A nonparametric unseen species model with Euler transformation was used to estimate a lower bound on total TCR beta diversity. TCRdb's own reprocessing of the public reads used fastp at Q25 and MiXCR and kept productive beta chains. For every CDR3 protein sequence, its rows merge into one entry that carries the most common genes and DNA. TCRdb's processing, not the authors', yielded these V and J calls. Within this sample are nearly 800,000 distinct CDR3 sequences, with approximately 53% of them counted one time only. The ten largest account for roughly 25% of the sample.

Systemically healthy Caucasian individuals from Russia, 39 in total and aged roughly 6 to 100 years, were included as donors. Each donor gave 8 to 10 milliliters of peripheral blood, collected into EDTA-treated Vacutainer tubes. PBMCs were isolated by Ficoll-Paque density-gradient centrifugation, with at least 7 million obtained per sample. Total RNA, at least 6 micrograms per sample, was extracted from PBMCs with Trizol reagent. The percentages of naive CD45RAhigh/CD27high T cells were determined by flow cytometry on a PBMC aliquot from every donor. Remarks on this clonotype: No cognate antigen has been identified for it. Per-base quality was not reported, and no clone a single base away is much larger than it.

The sequence was collected from a middle-aged man in good health. Sequenced input: blood.

The CDR3 loop reads CASSYSHGGSYNEQFF. DNA sequence: TGTGCCAGCAGTTACTCACACGGGGGCTCCTACAATGAGCAGTTCTTC. The sequence links TRBV6-6 to TRBJ2-1; TRBD2 is a possible D gene, resting on 6 matching bases. The V end loses 0 bases and the J end loses 0 bases, and a stretch of 9 bases separates them. For CDR1 and CDR2, the germline V gene (reference sequence) lists MNHNY and SVGAGI. The CDR3, from cysteine to phenylalanine, totals 16 residues. The CDR3 DNA has 48 bases and is translated from base 1.